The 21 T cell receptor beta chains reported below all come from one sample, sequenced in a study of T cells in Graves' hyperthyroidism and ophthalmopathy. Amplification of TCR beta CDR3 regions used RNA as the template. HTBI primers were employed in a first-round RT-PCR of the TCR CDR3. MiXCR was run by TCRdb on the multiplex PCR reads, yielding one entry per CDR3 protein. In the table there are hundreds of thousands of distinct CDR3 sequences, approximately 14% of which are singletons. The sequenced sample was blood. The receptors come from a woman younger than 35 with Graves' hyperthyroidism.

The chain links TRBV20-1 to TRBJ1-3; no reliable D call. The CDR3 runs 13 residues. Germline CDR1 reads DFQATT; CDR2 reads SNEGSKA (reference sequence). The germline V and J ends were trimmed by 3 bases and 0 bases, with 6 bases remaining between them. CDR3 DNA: TGCAGTGCTAGTAAATCCTCTGGAAACACCATATATTTT. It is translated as CSASKSSGNTIYF.

The CDR3 here is CASSIDRGLGSPLHF. The CDR3 region has the DNA TGCGCCAGCAGCATAGACAGGGGGTTGGGATCACCCCTCCACTTT. V and J are TRBV5-1 and TRBJ1-6, with 9 bases fitting TRBD1. Germline CDR1 reads SGHRS; CDR2 reads YFSETQ. This CDR3 is 15 amino acids long. The J segment lost 10 bases and the V segment lost 4 bases, leaving 9 bases of the junction unmatched. The full variable domain, completed using reference TRBV5-1 and TRBJ1-6, is KAGVTQTPRYLIKTRGQQVTLSCSPISGHRSVSWYQQTPGQGLQFLFEYFSETQRNKGNFPGRFSGRQFSNSRSEMNVSTLELGDSALYLCASSIDRGLGSPLHFGNGTRLTVT.

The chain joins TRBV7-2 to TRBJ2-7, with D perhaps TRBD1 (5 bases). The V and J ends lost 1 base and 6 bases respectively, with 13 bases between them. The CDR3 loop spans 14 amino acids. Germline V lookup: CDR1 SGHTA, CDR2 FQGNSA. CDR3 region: CASSLDGRAGEQYF. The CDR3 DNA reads TGTGCCAGCAGCTTAGATGGCAGGGCCGGCGAGCAGTACTTC.

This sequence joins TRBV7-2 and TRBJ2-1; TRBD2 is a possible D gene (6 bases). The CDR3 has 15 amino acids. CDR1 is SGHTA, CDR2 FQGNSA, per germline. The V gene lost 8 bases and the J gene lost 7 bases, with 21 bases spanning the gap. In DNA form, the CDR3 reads TGTGCCAGCGGCCCCCAAACGGGACTTCTGAATGAGCAGTTCTTC. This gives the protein CASGPQTGLLNEQFF.

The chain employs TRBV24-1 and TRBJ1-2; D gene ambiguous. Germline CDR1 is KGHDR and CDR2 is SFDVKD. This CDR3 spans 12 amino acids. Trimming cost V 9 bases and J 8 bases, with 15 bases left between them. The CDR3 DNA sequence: TGTGCCACCCGCCTGATCGTGGGAGGCTACACCTTC. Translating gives CATRLIVGGYTF.

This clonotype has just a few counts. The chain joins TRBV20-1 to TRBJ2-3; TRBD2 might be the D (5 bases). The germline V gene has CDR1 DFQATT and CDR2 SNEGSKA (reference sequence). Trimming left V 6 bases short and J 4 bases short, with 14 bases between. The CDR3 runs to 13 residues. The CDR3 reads CSAPDYPADTQYF. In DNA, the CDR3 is TGCAGTGCCCCCGACTACCCAGCAGATACGCAGTATTTT.

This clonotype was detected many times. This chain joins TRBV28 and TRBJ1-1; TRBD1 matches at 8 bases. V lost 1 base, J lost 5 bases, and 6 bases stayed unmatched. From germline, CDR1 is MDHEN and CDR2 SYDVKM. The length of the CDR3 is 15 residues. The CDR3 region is CASSLLQGVATEAFF. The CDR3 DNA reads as TGTGCCAGCAGTTTATTACAGGGGGTTGCGACTGAAGCTTTCTTT.

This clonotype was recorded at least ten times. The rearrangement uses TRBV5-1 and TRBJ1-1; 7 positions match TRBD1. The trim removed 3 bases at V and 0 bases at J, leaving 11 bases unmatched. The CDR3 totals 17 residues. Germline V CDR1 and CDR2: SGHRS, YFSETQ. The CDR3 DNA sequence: TGCGCCAGCAGCTCATGGGACAGAGATTACATGAACACTGAAGCTTTCTTT. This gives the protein CASSSWDRDYMNTEAFF.

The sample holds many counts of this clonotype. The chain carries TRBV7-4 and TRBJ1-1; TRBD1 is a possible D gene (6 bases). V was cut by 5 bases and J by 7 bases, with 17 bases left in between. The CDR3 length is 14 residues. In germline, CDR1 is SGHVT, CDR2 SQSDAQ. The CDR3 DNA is TGTGCCAGCAGCGGACCGACAGGTGGTAGTGAAGCTTTCTTT. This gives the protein CASSGPTGGSEAFF.

The CDR3 coding sequence is TGCGCCAGCAGCTTAGACAGGGGCCAAGGCACAGATACGCAGTATTTT. It specifies CASSLDRGQGTDTQYF. The chain links TRBV5-1 to TRBJ2-3; 8 bases line up with TRBD1. CDR3 length: 16 residues. From germline, CDR1 is SGHRS and CDR2 YFSETQ. V shed 2 bases and J 1 base; nucleotides not matched to a gene: 6. Using reference TRBV5-1 and TRBJ2-3 for the parts outside the CDR3, the full variable domain is KAGVTQTPRYLIKTRGQQVTLSCSPISGHRSVSWYQQTPGQGLQFLFEYFSETQRNKGNFPGRFSGRQFSNSRSEMNVSTLELGDSALYLCASSLDRGQGTDTQYFGPGTRLTVL.

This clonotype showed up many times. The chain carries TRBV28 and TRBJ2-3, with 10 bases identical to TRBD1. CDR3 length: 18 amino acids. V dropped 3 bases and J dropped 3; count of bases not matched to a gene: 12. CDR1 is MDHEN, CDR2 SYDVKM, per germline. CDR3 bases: TGTGCCAGCAGTTTTTGGGGGGTGCCGGGACAGGGGACAGATACGCAGTATTTT. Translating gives CASSFWGVPGQGTDTQYF.

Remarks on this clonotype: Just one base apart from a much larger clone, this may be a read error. CDR3 amino acids: CAISIAAVNTEAFF. CDR3 in DNA: TGTGCCATTAGTATTGCAGCCGTGAACACTGAAGCTTTCTTT. The rearrangement uses TRBV19 and TRBJ1-1; D is undetermined. The CDR3 consists of 14 residues. Per germline, CDR1 LNHDA and CDR2 SQIVND (reference sequence).

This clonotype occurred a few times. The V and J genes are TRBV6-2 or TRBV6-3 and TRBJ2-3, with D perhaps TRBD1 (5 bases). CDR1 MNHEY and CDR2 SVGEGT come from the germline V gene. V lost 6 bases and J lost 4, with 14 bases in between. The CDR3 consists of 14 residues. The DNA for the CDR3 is TGTGCCAGCAGACGAGACAGTCCCCCAGATACGCAGTATTTT. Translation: CASRRDSPPDTQYF.

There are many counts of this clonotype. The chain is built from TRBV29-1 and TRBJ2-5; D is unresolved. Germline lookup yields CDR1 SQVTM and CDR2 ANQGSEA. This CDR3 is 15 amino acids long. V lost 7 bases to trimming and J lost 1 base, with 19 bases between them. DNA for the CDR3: TGCAGCGGGGGTGGTGGGCAGAGACCCCAAGAGACCCAGTACTTC. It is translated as CSGGGGQRPQETQYF.

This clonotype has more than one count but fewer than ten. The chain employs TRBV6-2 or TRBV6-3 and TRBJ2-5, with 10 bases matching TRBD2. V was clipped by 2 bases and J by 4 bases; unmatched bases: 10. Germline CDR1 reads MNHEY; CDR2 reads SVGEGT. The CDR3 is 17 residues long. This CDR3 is CASSYATSSGSRETQYF. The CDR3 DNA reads TGTGCCAGCAGTTACGCAACATCTAGCGGGAGTCGAGAGACCCAGTACTTC.

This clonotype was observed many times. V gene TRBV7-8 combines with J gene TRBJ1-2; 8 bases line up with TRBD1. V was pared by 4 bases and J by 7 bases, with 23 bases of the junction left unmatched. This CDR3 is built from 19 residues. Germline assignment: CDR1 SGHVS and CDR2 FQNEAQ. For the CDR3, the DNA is TGTGCCAGCAGCTCTTGGAATTGGGCAGGGGGCACAAGTCCTGGTGGCTACACCTTC. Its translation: CASSSWNWAGGTSPGGYTF. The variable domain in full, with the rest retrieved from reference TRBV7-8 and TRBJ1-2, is GAGVSQSPRYKVAKRGQDVALRCDPISGHVSLFWYQQALGQGPEFLTYFQNEAQLDKSGLPSDRFFAERPEGSVSTLKIQRTQQEDSAVYLCASSSWNWAGGTSPGGYTFGSGTRLTVV.

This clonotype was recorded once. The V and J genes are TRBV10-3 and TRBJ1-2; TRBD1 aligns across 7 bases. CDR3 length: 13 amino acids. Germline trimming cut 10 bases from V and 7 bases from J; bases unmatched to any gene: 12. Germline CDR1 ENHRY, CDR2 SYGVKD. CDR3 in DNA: TGTGCCACCTCCAGGGGGGGACAAGGTGGCTACACCTTC. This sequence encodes CATSRGGQGGYTF.

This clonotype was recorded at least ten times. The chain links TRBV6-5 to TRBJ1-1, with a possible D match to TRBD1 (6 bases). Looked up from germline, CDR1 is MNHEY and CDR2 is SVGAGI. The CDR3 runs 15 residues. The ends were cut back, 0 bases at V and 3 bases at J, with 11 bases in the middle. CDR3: CASSYSAGEYTEAFF. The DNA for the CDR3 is TGTGCCAGCAGTTACTCCGCAGGGGAGTACACTGAAGCTTTCTTT.

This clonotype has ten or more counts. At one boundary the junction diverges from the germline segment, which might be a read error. The DNA for the CDR3 is TGTGCCAGCAGCATCAGTTTATTTCCCAATGGGCAGTTCTTC. It codes for CASSISLFPNGQFF. This sequence joins TRBV12-3 or TRBV12-4 and TRBJ2-1; D is undetermined. The CDR3 spans 14 residues.

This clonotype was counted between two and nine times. CDR3 nucleotide sequence: TGTGCCAGCAGCTGGGGGGGACAGGGTAGAGATCAGCCCCAGCATTTT. This translates into CASSWGGQGRDQPQHF. The V and J genes are TRBV5-6 and TRBJ1-5; 9 bases fit TRBD1. With 3 bases clipped from V and 5 bases from J, the junction kept 9 bases outside the gene matches. Looked up from germline, CDR1 is SGHDT and CDR2 is YYEEEE. The CDR3 loop spans 16 amino acids.

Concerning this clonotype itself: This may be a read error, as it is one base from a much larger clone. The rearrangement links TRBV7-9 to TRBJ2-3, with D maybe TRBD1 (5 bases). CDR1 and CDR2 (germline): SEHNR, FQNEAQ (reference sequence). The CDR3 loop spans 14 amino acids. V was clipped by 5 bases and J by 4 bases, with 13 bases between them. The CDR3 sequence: CASSPDKIADTQYF. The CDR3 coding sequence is TGTGCCAGCAGCCCGGACAAGATCGCAGATACGCAGTATTTT. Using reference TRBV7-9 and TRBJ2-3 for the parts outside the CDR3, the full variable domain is DTGVSQNPRHKITKRGQNVTFRCDPISEHNRLYWYRQTLGQGPEFLTYFQNEAQLEKSRLLSDRFSAERPKGSFSTLEIQRTEQGDSAMYLCASSPDKIADTQYFGPGTRLTVL.